The 8 T cell receptor beta chains given below trace back to one sample, sequenced in a study of shared clonotypes between healthy human individuals. The naive CD8 fraction comprised CD45RO-negative cells positively selected for CCR7 and excluded terminally differentiated effector memory CD45RA+ cells. The protocol was immunoSEQ multiplex PCR, while the TCRdb copy is restricted to in-frame clones and leaves out a portion. The table lists hundreds of thousands of clones, roughly 98% of them singletons, with 0.3% in the top ten. The specimen was naive CD8+ T cells sorted from blood. The receptors stem from a man younger than 40 in good health.

The gene calls are TRBV5-5 and TRBJ1-1; D is ambiguous. The CDR3 runs 13 residues. With 4 bases removed from V and 0 bases from J, the gap between germline ends came to 7 bases. Per the germline V gene, CDR1 is SGHKS and CDR2 is YYEKEE (reference sequence). In DNA, the CDR3 is TGTGCCAGCAGCCCCACAATGAACACTGAAGCTTTCTTT. Its protein product is CASSPTMNTEAFF.

The chain joins TRBV27 to TRBJ2-7; D call uncertain. Germline V CDR1 and CDR2: MNHEY, SMNVEV (reference sequence). V was shortened by 6 bases and J by 2 bases, with 14 bases between the two germline ends. This CDR3 has 14 residues. The CDR3 region has the DNA TGTGCCAGCAGCTGGAAGGCCGTCGCCTACGAGCAGTACTTC. Amino acid sequence: CASSWKAVAYEQYF.

The chain has TRBV5-5 and TRBJ2-3; the match to TRBD2 covers 8 bases. This CDR3 contains 16 residues. The V segment lost 3 bases and the J segment 2 bases; nucleotides outside the gene matches: 8. CDR1 is SGHKS and CDR2 is YYEKEE in the germline V gene (reference sequence). CDR3: CASSSPDSGVTDTQYF. Written as DNA, the CDR3 is TGTGCCAGCAGCTCCCCGGATAGCGGGGTCACAGATACGCAGTATTTT.

This chain joins TRBV7-9 and TRBJ1-5, with D perhaps TRBD1 (5 bases). From germline, CDR1 is SEHNR and CDR2 FQNEAQ (reference sequence). The CDR3 totals 14 residues. Trimming left V 5 bases short and J 3 bases short, with 11 bases between. This CDR3 reads CASSDSDLNQPQHF. The CDR3 DNA follows: TGTGCCAGCAGCGACAGTGACCTCAATCAGCCCCAGCATTTT. Supplemented by reference TRBV7-9 and TRBJ1-5, the full variable domain reads DTGVSQNPRHKITKRGQNVTFRCDPISEHNRLYWYRQTLGQGPEFLTYFQNEAQLEKSRLLSDRFSAERPKGSFSTLEIQRTEQGDSAMYLCASSDSDLNQPQHFGDGTRLSIL.

This chain joins TRBV15 and TRBJ1-4; D is possibly TRBD1 (6 bases). This CDR3 spans 15 amino acids. V lost 4 bases to trimming and J lost 0 bases, with 9 bases between them. CDR1 LNHNV and CDR2 YYDKDF come from the germline V gene (reference sequence). CDR3 bases: TGTGCCACCAGCACATGGACAGCAACTAATGAAAAACTGTTTTTT. This sequence encodes CATSTWTATNEKLFF.

The rearrangement uses TRBV19 and TRBJ2-1; 8 positions agree with TRBD2. This CDR3 is 16 amino acids long. V gave up 9 bases and J gave up 8 bases; unmatched junction bases: 18. The V gene's germline CDR1 is LNHDA and CDR2 SQIVND (reference sequence). CDR3 protein: CARFSGTPSITHEQFF. In DNA, the CDR3 is TGTGCCAGGTTTAGCGGGACCCCCAGTATAACCCATGAGCAGTTCTTC.

J is TRBJ1-3 and V is TRBV25-1; D is possibly TRBD1 (5 bases). CDR1 and CDR2 (germline): MGHDK, SYGVNS. The CDR3 runs to 14 residues. V was cut by 8 bases and J by 3 bases, with 14 bases left in between. CDR3 DNA: TGTGCCAGCGCTACAGGTGTCTATGGAAACACCATATATTTT. This gives the protein CASATGVYGNTIYF.

The J gene is TRBJ2-7, the V gene TRBV28; the match to TRBD1 covers 9 bases. V lost 3 bases and J lost 5; bases outside the gene matches: 8. The CDR3 runs 15 residues. CDR1 is MDHEN and CDR2 is SYDVKM in the germline V gene. The CDR3 region has the DNA TGTGCCAGCAGTTTTAGAGGGACAGGGAACCACGAGCAGTACTTC. Its translation is CASSFRGTGNHEQYF.